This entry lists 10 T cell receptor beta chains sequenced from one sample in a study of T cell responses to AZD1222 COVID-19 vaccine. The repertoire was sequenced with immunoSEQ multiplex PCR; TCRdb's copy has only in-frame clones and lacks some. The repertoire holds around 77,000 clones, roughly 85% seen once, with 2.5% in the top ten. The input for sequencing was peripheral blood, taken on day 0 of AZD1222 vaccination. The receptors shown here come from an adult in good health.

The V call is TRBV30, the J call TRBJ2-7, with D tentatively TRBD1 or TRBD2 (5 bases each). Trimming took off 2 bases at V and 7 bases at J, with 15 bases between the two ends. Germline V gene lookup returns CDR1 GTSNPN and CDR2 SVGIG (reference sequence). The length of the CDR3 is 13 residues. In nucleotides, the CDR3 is TGTGCCTGGAGTTCGGGGCTCGCACGGGAGCAGTACTTC. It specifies CAWSSGLAREQYF.

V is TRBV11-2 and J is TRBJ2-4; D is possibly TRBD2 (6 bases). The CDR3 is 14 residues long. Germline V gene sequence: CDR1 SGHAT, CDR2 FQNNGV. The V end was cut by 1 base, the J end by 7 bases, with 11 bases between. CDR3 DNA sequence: TGTGCCAGCAGCTTAGTTGGGGCGGGGAACATTCAGTACTTC. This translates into CASSLVGAGNIQYF.

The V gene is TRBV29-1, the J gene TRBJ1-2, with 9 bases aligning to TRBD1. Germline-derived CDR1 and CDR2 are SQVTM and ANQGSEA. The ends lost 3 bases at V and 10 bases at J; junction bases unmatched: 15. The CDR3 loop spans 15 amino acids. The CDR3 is CSVDPGQGISPLYTF. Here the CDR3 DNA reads TGCAGCGTTGACCCGGGACAGGGAATTTCTCCGCTCTACACCTTC.

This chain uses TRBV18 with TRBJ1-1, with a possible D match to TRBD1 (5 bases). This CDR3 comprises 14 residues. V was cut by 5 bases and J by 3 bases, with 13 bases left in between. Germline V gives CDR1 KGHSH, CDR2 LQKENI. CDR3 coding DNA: TGTGCCAGCTCATCGACAGTAAGGGACACTGAAGCTTTCTTT. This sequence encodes CASSSTVRDTEAFF.

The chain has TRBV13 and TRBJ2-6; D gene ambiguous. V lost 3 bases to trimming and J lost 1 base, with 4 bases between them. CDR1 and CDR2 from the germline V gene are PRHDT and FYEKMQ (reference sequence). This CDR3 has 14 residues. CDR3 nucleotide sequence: TGTGCCAGCAGCTTGGGGTCTGGGGCCAACGTCCTGACTTTC. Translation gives CASSLGSGANVLTF. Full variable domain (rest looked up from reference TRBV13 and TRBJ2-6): AAGVIQSPRHLIKEKRETATLKCYPIPRHDTVYWYQQGPGQDPQFLISFYEKMQSDKGSIPDRFSAQQFSDYHSELNMSSLELGDSALYFCASSLGSGANVLTFGAGSRLTVL.

CDR3 coding DNA: TGTGCCAGCAGCTCCTCAATCCGTGGGACAGACAAGAGCAATCAGCCCCAGCATTTT. This sequence encodes CASSSSIRGTDKSNQPQHF. The chain links TRBV7-3 to TRBJ1-5; 7 positions agree with TRBD1. The junction had 16 bases not matched to a gene; V was cut back by 4 bases and J by 1 base. There are 19 residues in the CDR3. Germline V gene sequence: CDR1 SGHTA, CDR2 FQGTGA.

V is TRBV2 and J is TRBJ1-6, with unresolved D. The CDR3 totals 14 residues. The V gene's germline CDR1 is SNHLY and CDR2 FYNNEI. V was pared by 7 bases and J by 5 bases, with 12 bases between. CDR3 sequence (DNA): TGTGCCAGCACTCCCCGCGCCCATAATTCACCCCTCCACTTT. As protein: CASTPRAHNSPLHF.

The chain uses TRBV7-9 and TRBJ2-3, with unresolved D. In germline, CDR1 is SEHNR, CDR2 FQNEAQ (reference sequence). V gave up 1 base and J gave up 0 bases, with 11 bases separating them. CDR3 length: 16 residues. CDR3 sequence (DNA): TGTGCCAGCAGCTTAGTCGTGGGGATTAGCACAGATACGCAGTATTTT. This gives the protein CASSLVVGISTDTQYF.

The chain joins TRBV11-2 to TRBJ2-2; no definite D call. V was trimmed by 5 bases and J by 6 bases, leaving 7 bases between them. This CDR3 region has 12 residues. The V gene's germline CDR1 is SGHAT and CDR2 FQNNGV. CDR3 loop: CASSQTPGELFF. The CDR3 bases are TGTGCCAGCAGCCAAACGCCCGGGGAGCTGTTTTTT.

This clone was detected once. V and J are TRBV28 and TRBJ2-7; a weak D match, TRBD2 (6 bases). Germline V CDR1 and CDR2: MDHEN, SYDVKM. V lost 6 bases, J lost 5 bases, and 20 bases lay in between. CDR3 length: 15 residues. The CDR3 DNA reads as TGTGCCAGCAGCTCCCCAAAGACTAGTTCCCACGAGCAGTACTTC. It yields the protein CASSSPKTSSHEQYF.